The next 8 T cell receptor beta chains were all read from a single sample in a study of vaccination and CD4 T cells after COVID-19. Noted treatment: roughly 11-day PBMC culture with coronavirus spike peptide pools or control peptides (ViraFEST assay). According to the study, CD4+ T cells from the unexposed donor were gathered ahead of the COVID-19 pandemic (2011-2018). Sequence data for DNA of cultured CD4+ T cells were generated by the Oncomine TCR Beta short-read assay. Genomic DNA was isolated from cultured CD4+ T cells. TCRdb analysed the PCR reads with MiXCR anew, one entry per CDR3 protein. Of 8,700 or so distinct CDR3 sequences in the sample, 28% were seen once. No antigen has been assigned to these receptors. Sequenced: CD4+ T cells from blood, cultured in vitro. Source of these receptors: a human donor in good health.

The V call is TRBV18, the J call TRBJ2-3; possibly TRBD2 for D (6 bases). Per germline, CDR1 KGHSH and CDR2 LQKENI. Trimming cost V 1 base and J 2 bases, with 7 bases left between them. The CDR3 is 14 residues long. CDR3: CASSPLADTDTQYF. Here the CDR3 DNA reads TGTGCCAGCTCACCACTAGCGGACACAGATACGCAGTATTTT. Complete variable domain (other parts from reference TRBV18 and TRBJ2-3): NAGVMQNPRHLVRRRGQEARLRCSPMKGHSHVYWYRQLPEEGLKFMVYLQKENIIDESGMPKERFSAEFPKEGPSILRIQQVVRGDSAAYFCASSPLADTDTQYFGPGTRLTVL.

By sample share, this clonotype is medium-sized. The J gene is TRBJ1-1, the V gene TRBV24-1, with a tentative D call TRBD1 (6 bases). This CDR3 comprises 14 residues. V lost 2 bases and J lost 7, with 13 bases in between. Germline-derived CDR1 and CDR2 are KGHDR and SFDVKD. Written as DNA, the CDR3 is TGTGCCACCAGTGATTCCGGACAGTCCGATGAAGCTTTCTTT. As protein: CATSDSGQSDEAFF.

J is TRBJ2-1 and V is TRBV6-1; D ambiguous. Germline loops: CDR1 MNHNS, CDR2 SASEGT. The CDR3 covers 11 residues. V lost 6 bases to trimming and J lost 9 bases, with 9 bases between them. CDR3 in amino acids: CASSHEFEQFF. Here the CDR3 DNA reads TGTGCCAGCAGCCATGAGTTTGAGCAGTTCTTC.

The CDR3 reads CASSYTGNTQETQYF. The CDR3 DNA is TGTGCCAGCAGTTACACCGGAAATACTCAAGAGACCCAGTACTTC. The chain combines TRBV6-2 or TRBV6-3 with TRBJ2-5, with D hard to call. CDR1 is MNHEY, CDR2 SVGEGT, per germline. Trimming took 2 bases from V and 2 from J, leaving 12 bases between them. The CDR3 length is 15 residues.

This clonotype was detected a few times. J is TRBJ1-6 and V is TRBV20-1; tentatively, D is TRBD1 (5 bases). CDR1 is DFQATT, CDR2 SNEGSKA, per germline (reference sequence). Trimming took 8 bases from V and 10 from J, leaving 15 bases between them. This CDR3 has 12 amino acids. Here the CDR3 DNA reads TGCAGTACTGGTCTACAGGAATCACCCCTCCACTTT. Its translation is CSTGLQESPLHF.

This clonotype was detected only a few times. CDR3 nucleotide sequence: TGTGCCAGCAGCTTAACCGGGACAGGGGTGAGACACGAGCAGTACTTC. This translates into CASSLTGTGVRHEQYF. The rearrangement links TRBV7-2 to TRBJ2-7, with 10 bases identical to TRBD1. Germline assignment: CDR1 SGHTA and CDR2 FQGNSA. J lost 5 bases, V lost 2 bases, and 9 bases had no gene match. This CDR3 comprises 16 residues.

The chain employs TRBV28 and TRBJ2-7; no reliable D call. Germline V gives CDR1 MDHEN, CDR2 SYDVKM. There are 12 residues in the CDR3. V was shortened by 5 bases and J by 8 bases, with 13 bases between the two germline ends. This CDR3 reads CASSEQFAKQYF. The CDR3 DNA sequence: TGTGCCAGCAGTGAGCAGTTCGCTAAGCAGTACTTC.

The V and J genes are TRBV7-2 and TRBJ2-4, with D tentatively TRBD2 (5 bases). The length of the CDR3 is 17 residues. Trimming took 1 base from V and 0 from J, leaving 13 bases between them. The germline V gene has CDR1 SGHTA and CDR2 FQGNSA. The CDR3 coding sequence is TGTGCCAGCAGCTTAGGGCTTCGGAGGATAGCCAAAAACATTCAGTACTTC. It translates to CASSLGLRRIAKNIQYF.